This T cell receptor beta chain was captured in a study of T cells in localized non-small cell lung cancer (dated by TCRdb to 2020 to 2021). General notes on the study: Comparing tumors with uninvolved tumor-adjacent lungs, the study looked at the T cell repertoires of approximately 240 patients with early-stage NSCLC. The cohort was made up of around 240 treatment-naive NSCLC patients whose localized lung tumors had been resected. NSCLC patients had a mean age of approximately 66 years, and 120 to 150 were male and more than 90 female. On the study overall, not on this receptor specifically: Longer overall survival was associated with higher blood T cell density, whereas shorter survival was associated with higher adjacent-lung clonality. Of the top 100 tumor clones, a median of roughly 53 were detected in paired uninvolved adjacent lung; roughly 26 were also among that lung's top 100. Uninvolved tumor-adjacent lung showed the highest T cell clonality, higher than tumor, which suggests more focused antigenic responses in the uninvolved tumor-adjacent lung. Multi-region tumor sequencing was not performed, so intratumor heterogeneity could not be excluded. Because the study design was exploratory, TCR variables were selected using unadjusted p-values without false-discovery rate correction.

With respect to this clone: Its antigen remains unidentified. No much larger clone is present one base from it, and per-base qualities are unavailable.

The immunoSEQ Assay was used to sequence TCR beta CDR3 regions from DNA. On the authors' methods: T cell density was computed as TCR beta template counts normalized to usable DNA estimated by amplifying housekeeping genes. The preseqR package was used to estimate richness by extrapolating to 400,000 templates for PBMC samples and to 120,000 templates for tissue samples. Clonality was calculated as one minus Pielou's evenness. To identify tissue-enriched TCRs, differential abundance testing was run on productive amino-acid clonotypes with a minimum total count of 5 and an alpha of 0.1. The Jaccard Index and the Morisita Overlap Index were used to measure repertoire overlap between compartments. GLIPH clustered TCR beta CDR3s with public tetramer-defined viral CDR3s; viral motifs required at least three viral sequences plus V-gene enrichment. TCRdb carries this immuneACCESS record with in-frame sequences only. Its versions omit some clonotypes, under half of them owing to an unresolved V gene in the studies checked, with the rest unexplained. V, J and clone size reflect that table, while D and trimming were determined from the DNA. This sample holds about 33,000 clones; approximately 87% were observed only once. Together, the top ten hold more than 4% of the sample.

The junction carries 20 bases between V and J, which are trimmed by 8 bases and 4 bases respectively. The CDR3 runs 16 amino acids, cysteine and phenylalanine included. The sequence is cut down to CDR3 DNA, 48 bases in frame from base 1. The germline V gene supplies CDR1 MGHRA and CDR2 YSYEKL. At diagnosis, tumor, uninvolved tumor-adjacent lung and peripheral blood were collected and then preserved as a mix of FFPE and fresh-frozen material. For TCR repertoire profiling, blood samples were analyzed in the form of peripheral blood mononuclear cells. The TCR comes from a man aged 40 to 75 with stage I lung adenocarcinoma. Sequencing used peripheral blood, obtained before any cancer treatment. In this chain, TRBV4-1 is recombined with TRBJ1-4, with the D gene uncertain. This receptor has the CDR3 CASQPWDNMYNEKLFF. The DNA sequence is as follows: TGCGCCAGCCAACCTTGGGATAACATGTATAATGAAAAACTGTTTTTT.